This T cell receptor (beta chain) is from a study of cytomegalovirus exposure and HLA in healthy donors. CDR3 size: 16 residues. CDR1 and CDR2 from the germline V gene are LGHNA and YSLEER. Trimming cost V 0 bases and J 5 bases; bases outside gene matches: 4. The primer mix had 60 Vbeta and 13 Jbeta primers. Profiling relied on immunoSEQ multiplex PCR, and the TCRdb table lists in-frame clones only, not all of them. The sample yields approximately 150,000 clones, more than 70% seen once. In its sample, this clone was seen a few times. This rearrangement joins TRBV4-3 to TRBJ2-5, with 12 bases aligning to TRBD2. Sequencing was performed on PBMCs. The receptor's source is a male donor in good health and CMV-seronegative. The CDR3: CASSQEASGRAETQYF. As DNA, the CDR3 is TGCGCCAGCAGCCAAGAAGCTAGCGGGAGGGCGGAGACCCAGTACTTC.